This TCR beta chain was recovered during a study of cytomegalovirus exposure and HLA in healthy donors. The study, taken as a whole, reports: From TCR beta sequences, most subjects' HLA-A and HLA-B alleles were reportedly predicted accurately.

This PCR relied on a set of 60 Vbeta primers and 13 Jbeta primers. The data were produced by immunoSEQ multiplex PCR, yet TCRdb's version contains in-frame clones alone and is incomplete. The sample consists of some 190,000 clones, 80% to 90% of them appearing once. As to this clone: What it binds is unknown.

This TCR was recovered from a man aged 25 to 40 in good health and CMV-seronegative. The sample comprised PBMCs.

The CDR3 reads CASSYEGRGGYTF. CDR3 in DNA: TGTGCCAGCAGCTATGAAGGCAGGGGTGGCTACACCTTC. V gene TRBV5-4 combines with J gene TRBJ1-2; tentative D call: TRBD1 (6 bases). Germline CDR1 reads SGHNT; CDR2 reads YYREEE (reference sequence). Trimming removed 3 bases from V and 7 bases from J, with 13 bases in between. This CDR3 region has 13 residues.